Presented here are 19 T cell receptor beta chains from one specimen sequenced in a study of T cell responses to AZD1222 COVID-19 vaccine. Sequencing was performed with immunoSEQ multiplex PCR; in TCRdb, only in-frame clones are kept and a portion is missing. The repertoire includes approximately 100,000 clones, 85% to 95% of them detected once, and less than 5% sits in the top ten. The sample in question was peripheral blood, obtained on day 0 of AZD1222 vaccination. The receptors originated from an adult in good health.

The chain employs TRBV7-9 and TRBJ2-3; D might be TRBD2 (5 bases). Germline CDR1 and CDR2: SEHNR and FQNEAQ (reference sequence). The V end lost 6 bases, the J end lost 1 base, and 5 bases lay between the germline ends. This CDR3 region has 12 residues. The CDR3 nucleotides read TGTGCCAGCAGTAGCGGCACAGATACGCAGTATTTT. Its protein is CASSSGTDTQYF.

The rearrangement links TRBV9 to TRBJ2-3; TRBD2 aligns across 8 bases. The V gene end was trimmed by 1 base and the J gene end by 0 bases; junction bases not matched to a gene: 4. The CDR3 spans 16 residues. In germline, CDR1 is SGDLS, CDR2 YYNGEE. CDR3: CASSVTSGTSTDTQYF. CDR3 DNA: TGTGCCAGCAGCGTAACTAGCGGTACTAGCACAGATACGCAGTATTTT. The full variable domain, completed using reference TRBV9 and TRBJ2-3, is DSGVTQTPKHLITATGQRVTLRCSPRSGDLSVYWYQQSLDQGLQFLIQYYNGEERAKGNILERFSAQQFPDLHSELNLSSLELGDSALYFCASSVTSGTSTDTQYFGPGTRLTVL.

The rearrangement links TRBV2 to TRBJ1-2; tentatively, D is TRBD1 (5 bases). The CDR3 loop spans 14 amino acids. Trimming stripped 8 bases from V and 3 bases from J, with 16 bases between. Germline V CDR1 and CDR2: SNHLY, FYNNEI. Here the CDR3 DNA reads TGTGCCAGCGGGGCAGGAGTAGGCGACTATGGCTACACCTTC. As protein: CASGAGVGDYGYTF.

This chain connects TRBV10-3 to TRBJ1-6; weak D call: TRBD1 (6 bases). Germline values: CDR1 ENHRY, CDR2 SYGVKD. The CDR3 totals 13 residues. Trimming pared 11 bases from V and 8 bases from J, leaving 16 bases between. The CDR3 DNA sequence: TGTGCCGAGCGGGGGCGTGCCGATTCACCCCTCCACTTT. Translating it yields CAERGRADSPLHF.

Only a few counts were recorded for this clone. Here the CDR3 reads CASREDRATGELFF. The CDR3, as DNA: TGTGCCAGCCGAGAGGACAGGGCAACCGGGGAGCTGTTTTTT. The chain joins TRBV6-5 to TRBJ2-2; TRBD1 matches at 8 bases. The CDR3 has 14 residues. The V and J ends lost 8 bases and 5 bases, in that order; junction bases with no gene match: 7. Per germline, CDR1 MNHEY and CDR2 SVGAGI.

The rearrangement uses TRBV30 and TRBJ1-6, with TRBD1 matching 9 bases. V trimming: 3 bases; J trimming: 9 bases; junction bases outside the gene matches: 3. Germline lookup yields CDR1 GTSNPN and CDR2 SVGIG (reference sequence). This CDR3 comprises 13 residues. The chain's CDR3 is CAWRGQGTSPLHF. CDR3 nucleotides: TGTGCCTGGAGGGGACAGGGAACTTCACCCCTCCACTTT.

The genes are TRBV5-4 and TRBJ1-1, with D perhaps matching TRBD1 (5 bases). Germline CDR1 reads SGHNT; CDR2 reads YYREEE (reference sequence). This CDR3 spans 14 amino acids. The V end was cut by 1 base, the J end by 1 base, with 8 bases between. The CDR3 coding sequence is TGTGCCAGCAGCTTGAGGGGCCCGAACACTGAAGCTTTCTTT. It codes for CASSLRGPNTEAFF.

This clone has more than one count but fewer than ten. V usage is TRBV29-1 and J usage is TRBJ2-1; 7 nucleotides line up with TRBD2. Looked up from germline, CDR1 is SQVTM and CDR2 is ANQGSEA. The CDR3 contains 17 residues. With V trimmed by 0 bases and J by 8 bases, 16 bases remained unmatched. The CDR3 DNA is TGCAGCGTTGAAGATTTGTATGGGGCGGGAGTTGTCGATGAGCAGTTCTTC. It encodes CSVEDLYGAGVVDEQFF.

The rearrangement joins TRBV5-1 to TRBJ1-2; D is ambiguous. The CDR3 length is 13 residues. CDR1 SGHRS and CDR2 YFSETQ come from the germline V gene. Trimming removed 0 bases at V and 7 bases at J, with 10 bases between. This CDR3 reads CASSLVTLSGYTF. The CDR3 bases are TGCGCCAGCAGCTTGGTAACGCTTAGTGGCTACACCTTC.

The chain has TRBV19 and TRBJ2-2; the D gene could be TRBD1 or TRBD2 (5 bases each). Between the trimmed V and J ends, which lost 5 bases and 2 bases, there was a span of 15 bases. CDR3 length: 16 amino acids. Per the germline V gene, CDR1 is LNHDA and CDR2 is SQIVND (reference sequence). The CDR3 bases are TGTGCCAGTAGTCCCTCACCCGGGGACAACACCGGGGAGCTGTTTTTT. Translated, it gives CASSPSPGDNTGELFF.

The genes are TRBV21-1 and TRBJ1-5. TRBV21-1 is noted as a pseudogene. This CDR3 region has 16 residues. CDR3 in amino acids: CARTPYRRTIGQPQHF. For the CDR3, the DNA is TGTGCCAGGACACCATACCGGAGGACTATAGGCCAGCCCCAGCATTTT.

This clone has only a few counts. This rearrangement joins TRBV4-2 to TRBJ2-1; 11 nucleotides line up with TRBD2. The CDR3 length is 16 residues. Germline CDR1 and CDR2: LGHNA and YNFKEQ. The ends lost 1 base at V and 1 base at J; junction bases unmatched: 0. Here the CDR3 DNA reads TGTGCCAGCAGCCAAGGGACTAGCGGGTCCTACAATGAGCAGTTCTTC. Encoded protein: CASSQGTSGSYNEQFF.

The chain combines TRBV6-6 with TRBJ1-5, with D possibly TRBD1 on 5 matching bases. Germline loops: CDR1 MNHNY, CDR2 SVGAGI (reference sequence). V was trimmed by 6 bases and J by 3 bases, leaving 15 bases between them. The CDR3 spans 15 residues. The CDR3 DNA is TGTGCCAGCAGGAGTGGAGCCAGGGTCAATCAGCCCCAGCATTTT. This sequence encodes CASRSGARVNQPQHF.

This chain links TRBV28 with TRBJ1-5, with D possibly matching TRBD1 (6 bases). CDR1 and CDR2 (germline): MDHEN, SYDVKM. The CDR3 covers 16 residues. V was cut by 0 bases and J by 0 bases, with 9 bases left in between. The CDR3 here is CASSLWGGSSNQPQHF. The CDR3 DNA follows: TGTGCCAGCAGTTTATGGGGGGGCAGTAGCAATCAGCCCCAGCATTTT.

The V gene is TRBV12-3 or TRBV12-4, the J gene TRBJ1-5; D remains unclear. Trimming pared 2 bases from V and 5 bases from J, leaving 7 bases between. The CDR3 sequence is 13 residues long. The CDR3 protein is CASSLNEHQPQHF. The CDR3 bases are TGTGCCAGCAGTTTAAATGAACATCAGCCCCAGCATTTT.

The chain joins TRBV28 to TRBJ1-4; no definite D call. The CDR3 extends over 15 amino acids. In germline, CDR1 is MDHEN, CDR2 SYDVKM. V dropped 5 bases and J dropped 0 bases, with 10 bases sitting between them. The CDR3, as DNA: TGTGCCAGCAGTGCCTACACTGCAACTAATGAAAAACTGTTTTTT. The encoded protein is CASSAYTATNEKLFF.

The rearrangement joins TRBV23-1 to TRBJ1-2, with 12 bases lining up with TRBD1. TRBV23-1 is annotated as an ORF whose role is uncertain. The CDR3 loop spans 17 amino acids. V lost 8 bases and J lost 2; bases outside the gene matches: 12. CDR3 sequence (DNA): TGCGCCAGCCCTCAAGTGAACGGGACAGGGGGCAACTATGGCTACACCTTC. It yields the protein CASPQVNGTGGNYGYTF.

The chain joins TRBV29-1 to TRBJ2-3; weak D call: TRBD2 (7 bases). From germline, CDR1 is SQVTM and CDR2 ANQGSEA. Trimming took off 6 bases at V and 1 base at J, with 20 bases between the two ends. The CDR3 extends over 16 amino acids. This CDR3 is CSVSRGGGAGTDTQYF. The DNA of the CDR3 is TGCAGCGTGTCCCGTGGGGGGGGCGCGGGCACAGATACGCAGTATTTT.

This clone turned up a few times. The V and J genes are TRBV2 and TRBJ2-7; 8 bases align to TRBD1. Per germline, CDR1 SNHLY and CDR2 FYNNEI. The junction had 7 bases not matched to a gene; V was cut back by 8 bases and J by 4 bases. CDR3 length: 13 amino acids. The CDR3 is CASEDRGGYEQYF. Written as DNA, the CDR3 is TGTGCCAGCGAAGACAGGGGAGGATACGAGCAGTACTTC.